These 26 T cell receptor beta chains were sequenced from one sample in a study of cytomegalovirus exposure and HLA in healthy donors. The assay was immunoSEQ multiplex PCR, and TCRdb's table has in-frame clones only and misses some. The table records 66,000 or so clones, approximately 97% of them present only once. The sequenced sample consisted of PBMCs. These TCRs come from a woman aged 18-29 years in good health and CMV-seropositive.

This sequence joins TRBV5-4 and TRBJ2-2, with 10 bases identical to TRBD1. The CDR3 is 16 residues long. CDR1 is SGHNT, CDR2 YYREEE, per germline (reference sequence). Unmatched junction bases numbered 11, after V lost 8 bases and J lost 4 bases. The CDR3 sequence: CASWEYGTGVTGELFF. CDR3 sequence (DNA): TGTGCCAGTTGGGAGTACGGGACAGGGGTCACCGGGGAGCTGTTTTTT.

In DNA, the CDR3 is TGTGCCAGCAGTGAGACGGCAGGGGTGATGGGCTACGAGCAGTACTTC. It yields the protein CASSETAGVMGYEQYF. The chain employs TRBV2 and TRBJ2-7; the D gene is possibly TRBD1 (6 bases). V was clipped by 3 bases and J by 3 bases, with 18 bases between them. The germline V gene encodes CDR1 SNHLY and CDR2 FYNNEI. This CDR3 contains 16 residues.

This sequence joins TRBV20-1 and TRBJ1-2, with D hard to call. CDR1 and CDR2 (germline): DFQATT, SNEGSKA (reference sequence). This CDR3 has 11 amino acids. The germline V and J ends were trimmed by 4 bases and 8 bases, with 11 bases remaining between them. The CDR3 DNA sequence: TGCAGTGCTACGGAGGGTTTCGGCTACACCTTC. Translating gives CSATEGFGYTF.

This clone has a single count. The chain has TRBV29-1 and TRBJ2-7; D gene unclear. This CDR3 is built from 13 residues. CDR1 is SQVTM, CDR2 ANQGSEA, per germline. Trimming pared 3 bases from V and 3 bases from J, leaving 12 bases between. The DNA of the CDR3 is TGCAGCGTTGATCAAGGCGGAAGCTACGAGCAGTACTTC. It encodes CSVDQGGSYEQYF.

V usage is TRBV28 and J usage is TRBJ2-7; 7 nucleotides line up with TRBD1. Trimming took 3 bases from V and 6 from J; bases not matched to a gene: 14. Germline values: CDR1 MDHEN, CDR2 SYDVKM. The CDR3 loop spans 16 amino acids. The CDR3 DNA reads as TGTGCCAGCAGTTTTGGGTTAGACAGGGTCCTAATCGAGCAGTACTTC. This encodes CASSFGLDRVLIEQYF.

The chain links TRBV7-9 to TRBJ1-1, with TRBD1 matching over 10 bases. The CDR3 contains 15 residues. Germline assignment: CDR1 SEHNR and CDR2 FQNEAQ (reference sequence). V was pared by 11 bases and J by 3 bases, with 12 bases of the junction left unmatched. The CDR3, as DNA: TGTGCCTGGACGCGGGACAGGGGAGGGGACACTGAAGCTTTCTTT. Amino acids: CAWTRDRGGDTEAFF.

As concerns this clone: Other nucleotide sequences from this sample produce the same CDR3. The gene calls are TRBV28 and TRBJ2-6; D might be TRBD1 (6 bases). The CDR3 has 15 residues. Germline values: CDR1 MDHEN, CDR2 SYDVKM. V lost 2 bases and J 4 bases, leaving 9 bases between the germline ends. The CDR3 sequence: CASSLGGPGANVLTF. The CDR3 DNA reads TGTGCCAGCAGTTTAGGGGGCCCCGGGGCCAACGTCCTGACTTTC. The full variable domain, with the rest looked up from reference TRBV28 and TRBJ2-6, is DVKVTQSSRYLVKRTGEKVFLECVQDMDHENMFWYRQDPGLGLRLIYFSYDVKMKEKGDIPEGYSVSREKKERFSLILESASTNQTSMYLCASSLGGPGANVLTFGAGSRLTVL.

The V and J genes are TRBV14 and TRBJ2-1, with 7 nucleotides matching TRBD2. The germline V gene encodes CDR1 SGHDN and CDR2 FVKESK. This CDR3 contains 17 residues. Trimming cost V 1 base and J 4 bases; bases outside gene matches: 10. The CDR3 coding sequence is TGTGCCAGCAGCCAAGTGTGGGCTAGCGGCCTTTACAATGAGCAGTTCTTC. Protein: CASSQVWASGLYNEQFF.

This clone was seen once. The chain carries TRBV4-1 and TRBJ2-3; weak D call: TRBD2 (5 bases). The germline V gene encodes CDR1 MGHRA and CDR2 YSYEKL. The CDR3 has 16 residues. V was trimmed by 0 bases and J by 6 bases, leaving 16 bases between them. The CDR3 DNA reads as TGCGCCAGCAGCCAAGATGAAGAGACTACCCCCGATACGCAGTATTTT. Residues: CASSQDEETTPDTQYF.

The chain combines TRBV6-5 with TRBJ1-2; 12 nucleotides align to TRBD1. This CDR3 region has 15 residues. The ends lost 4 bases at V and 6 bases at J; junction bases unmatched: 6. The germline V gene encodes CDR1 MNHEY and CDR2 SVGAGI. The CDR3 spells CASSFPGTGGDGYTF. The DNA for the CDR3 is TGTGCCAGCAGTTTCCCCGGGACAGGGGGCGATGGCTACACCTTC.

The rearrangement links TRBV5-6 to TRBJ2-2; the D gene is possibly TRBD1 (6 bases). Per germline, CDR1 SGHDT and CDR2 YYEEEE. CDR3 length: 14 amino acids. The ends were cut back, 0 bases at V and 6 bases at J, with 9 bases in the middle. The CDR3 reads CASSLVQGPGELFF. DNA of the CDR3: TGTGCCAGCAGCTTGGTACAGGGCCCCGGGGAGCTGTTTTTT.

V is TRBV6-6 and J is TRBJ2-7; maybe TRBD2 (5 bases). Germline-derived CDR1 and CDR2 are MNHNY and SVGAGI (reference sequence). Between the trimmed V and J ends, which lost 5 bases and 0 bases, there was a span of 11 bases. The CDR3 runs 14 residues. This CDR3 is CASSGGYSSYEQYF. The CDR3, as DNA: TGTGCCAGCAGTGGCGGGTATAGCTCCTACGAGCAGTACTTC.

The rearrangement links TRBV2 to TRBJ2-7; 7 bases are a match to TRBD2. CDR1 is SNHLY, CDR2 FYNNEI, per germline. V shed 2 bases, J shed 7 bases, and the junction held 8 bases outside the gene matches. The CDR3 totals 14 residues. CDR3 in amino acids: CASSEPPGRGEQYF. DNA of the CDR3: TGTGCCAGCAGTGAACCGCCGGGGAGGGGAGAGCAGTACTTC.

The J gene is TRBJ2-7, the V gene TRBV11-2; 8 bases fit TRBD1. Unmatched junction bases numbered 6, after V lost 2 bases and J lost 6 bases. Germline V gene sequence: CDR1 SGHAT, CDR2 FQNNGV. CDR3 length equals 14 residues. The CDR3 spells CASSLQDRVAEQYF. In DNA, the CDR3 is TGTGCCAGCAGCTTACAGGACAGGGTAGCCGAGCAGTACTTC.

The table lists this clone with a count of one. The gene calls are TRBV11-2 and TRBJ2-3; D is undetermined. The V and J ends lost 5 bases and 2 bases respectively, with 11 bases between them. The germline gives CDR1 SGHAT, CDR2 FQNNGV. This CDR3 is built from 14 residues. For the CDR3, the DNA is TGTGCCAGCAGCCGACTCCTCACCACAGATACGCAGTATTTT. Translation gives CASSRLLTTDTQYF.

The V call is TRBV28, the J call TRBJ1-2, with 7 positions matching TRBD1. V shed 6 bases, J shed 3 bases, and the junction held 7 bases outside the gene matches. The CDR3 spans 14 residues. From germline, CDR1 is MDHEN and CDR2 SYDVKM. The CDR3 DNA sequence: TGTGCCAGCAGAGCCCCCGGGACAGACTATGGCTACACCTTC. As protein: CASRAPGTDYGYTF.

V gene TRBV7-3 combines with J gene TRBJ2-7, with a weak D call TRBD1 (5 bases). The germline gives CDR1 SGHTA, CDR2 FQGTGA. The CDR3 consists of 15 residues. The V end was cut by 2 bases, the J end by 3 bases, with 14 bases between. This CDR3 reads CASSLEFQGNYEQYF. The CDR3 nucleotides read TGTGCCAGCAGCTTAGAGTTCCAGGGTAACTACGAGCAGTACTTC. The full variable domain, with the rest looked up from reference TRBV7-3 and TRBJ2-7, is GAGVSQTPSNKVTEKGKYVELRCDPISGHTALYWYRQSLGQGPEFLIYFQGTGAADDSGLPNDRFFAVRPEGSVSTLKIQRTERGDSAVYLCASSLEFQGNYEQYFGPGTRLTVT.

V usage is TRBV6-4 and J usage is TRBJ2-3; no definite D call. Trimming left V 4 bases short and J 4 bases short, with 12 bases between. CDR1 MRHNA and CDR2 SNTAGT come from the germline V gene. The CDR3 loop spans 14 amino acids. CDR3 nucleotides: TGTGCCAGCAGTGGTCCGCCTGAGCCAGATACGCAGTATTTT. It encodes CASSGPPEPDTQYF.

CDR3 DNA sequence: TGTGCCGGGGCGGGACGGTCGAACACCGGGGAGCTGTTTTTT. Its translation is CAGAGRSNTGELFF. The gene calls are TRBV2 and TRBJ2-2, with D perhaps TRBD2 (6 bases). The CDR3 covers 14 residues. V shed 11 bases and J shed 0 bases, with 13 bases lying between them. The germline gives CDR1 SNHLY, CDR2 FYNNEI.

V gene TRBV6-1 combines with J gene TRBJ2-5; D is uncertain. This CDR3 comprises 11 residues. Germline CDR1 is MNHNS and CDR2 is SASEGT. Trimming cost V 3 bases and J 5 bases, with 4 bases left between them. Written as DNA, the CDR3 is TGTGCCAGCAGTGATTCTGAGACCCAGTACTTC. Translation: CASSDSETQYF.

V usage is TRBV6-5 and J usage is TRBJ1-2; possible D gene TRBD1, 5 bases. Germline V gives CDR1 MNHEY, CDR2 SVGAGI. The CDR3 has 12 residues. Trimming cost V 4 bases and J 5 bases, with 8 bases left between them. The CDR3 loop reads CASSFSGYGYTF. The DNA for the CDR3 is TGTGCCAGCAGTTTTTCAGGGTATGGCTACACCTTC.

The V gene is TRBV30, the J gene TRBJ1-1, with TRBD1 as a possible D gene (6 bases). Germline V gives CDR1 GTSNPN, CDR2 SVGIG (reference sequence). The ends were cut back, 2 bases at V and 5 bases at J, with 12 bases in the middle. This CDR3 contains 13 residues. The CDR3, as DNA: TGTGCCTGGAGTCCCAGGGGCAATACTGAAGCTTTCTTT. This translates into CAWSPRGNTEAFF.

This chain joins TRBV5-6 and TRBJ2-2; TRBD1 agrees at 7 bases. The germline CDR1 and CDR2 sequences are SGHDT and YYEEEE. CDR3 length equals 14 residues. Trimming at V came to 3 bases and at J to 5 bases, leaving 4 bases not matched to a gene. The CDR3 DNA reads as TGTGCCAGCAGCTACAGGGGCGGGACCGGGGAGCTGTTTTTT. Translation gives CASSYRGGTGELFF.

The chain links TRBV7-2 to TRBJ2-1; TRBD2 aligns across 9 bases. Germline values: CDR1 SGHTA, CDR2 FQGNSA. Germline trimming cut 5 bases from V and 3 bases from J; bases unmatched to any gene: 5. The CDR3 extends over 15 amino acids. The CDR3 here is CASSPSGTNYNEQFF. CDR3 in DNA: TGTGCCAGCAGCCCTAGCGGGACCAACTACAATGAGCAGTTCTTC.

V is TRBV19 and J is TRBJ1-1, with 7 bases aligning to TRBD1. The CDR3 runs 13 residues. J was trimmed by 6 bases and V by 5 bases; bases with no gene match: 6. Germline V gene sequence: CDR1 LNHDA, CDR2 SQIVND (reference sequence). Here the CDR3 DNA reads TGTGCCAGTAGTGTCAGACAGGGCGCTGAAGCTTTCTTT. It encodes CASSVRQGAEAFF. The whole variable domain, remainder taken from reference TRBV19 and TRBJ1-1, is DGGITQSPKYLFRKEGQNVTLSCEQNLNHDAMYWYRQDPGQGLRLIYYSQIVNDFQKGDIAEGYSVSREKKESFPLTVTSAQKNPTAFYLCASSVRQGAEAFFGQGTRLTVV.

The chain links TRBV28 to TRBJ2-1; 14 bases are shared with TRBD2. From germline, CDR1 is MDHEN and CDR2 SYDVKM. V lost 8 bases to trimming and J lost 2 bases; unmatched junction nucleotides: 5. The CDR3 has 16 amino acids. CDR3 nucleotides: TGTGCCAGCCGTAGACTAGCGGGAGGGCCCTACAATGAGCAGTTCTTC. This codes for CASRRLAGGPYNEQFF. Complete variable domain (other parts from reference TRBV28 and TRBJ2-1): DVKVTQSSRYLVKRTGEKVFLECVQDMDHENMFWYRQDPGLGLRLIYFSYDVKMKEKGDIPEGYSVSREKKERFSLILESASTNQTSMYLCASRRLAGGPYNEQFFGPGTRLTVL.